This T cell receptor beta chain was sequenced during a study of neurological immune-mediated disorders. The unsorted libraries were made from 2 million PBMCs kept at -80 C. TCRdb re-analysed the 5' RACE reads in MiXCR, keeping a single row per CDR3 protein. The sample shows about 78,000 distinct CDR3 sequences, 5% to 6% of them seen only once. The J segment lost 3 bases and the V segment lost 2 bases, leaving 4 bases of the junction unmatched. CDR1 GTSNPN and CDR2 SVGIG come from the germline V gene (reference sequence). CDR3 length: 14 amino acids. The J gene is TRBJ2-3, the V gene TRBV30; 8 nucleotides match TRBD1. This TCR derives from a woman under 40 with multiple sclerosis. The sequencing input was PBMCs. CDR3 loop: CAWSHRTGTDTQYF. Written as DNA, the CDR3 is TGTGCCTGGAGTCACAGGACAGGGACAGATACGCAGTATTTT.